The 3 T cell receptor beta chains given below trace back to one sample, sequenced in a study of blood T cell repertoires in COVID-19. Using immunoSEQ multiplex PCR, the repertoire was profiled, and TCRdb retains in-frame clones only, with some absent. Of 210,000 or so clones in the sample, 80% to 90% were seen once. Sequencing was performed on PBMCs or T cells enriched from blood (not recorded which). These receptors were obtained from a woman under 40 who had been exposed to COVID-19.

V usage is TRBV4-2 and J usage is TRBJ1-2; tentative D call: TRBD1 (6 bases). V gave up 1 base and J gave up 6 bases, with 15 bases separating them. Germline values: CDR1 LGHNA, CDR2 YNFKEQ. The CDR3 sequence is 15 residues long. This CDR3 is CASSQVGRGVDGYTF. In DNA form, the CDR3 reads TGTGCCAGCAGCCAAGTAGGCAGGGGAGTGGATGGCTACACCTTC.

This clone was observed a few times. The gene calls are TRBV10-2 and TRBJ2-3; tentatively, D is TRBD1 (5 bases). Between the trimmed V and J ends, which lost 7 bases and 3 bases, there was a span of 14 bases. This CDR3 is built from 14 residues. Germline V CDR1 and CDR2: WSHSY, SAAADI. In DNA, the CDR3 is TGCGCCAGCAATAAACAGGACGGGACAGATACGCAGTATTTT. Translated, it gives CASNKQDGTDTQYF.

V and J are TRBV6-2 or TRBV6-3 and TRBJ1-2, with D possibly matching TRBD1 (5 bases). Germline V CDR1 and CDR2: MNHEY, SVGEGT. The CDR3 covers 15 residues. V was pared by 0 bases and J by 4 bases, with 12 bases between. Written as DNA, the CDR3 is TGTGCCAGCAGTTACTCCATCCAGGGACTCTATGGCTACACCTTC. Protein product: CASSYSIQGLYGYTF.